The 23 T cell receptor beta chains given below trace back to one sample, sequenced in a study of blood T cell repertoires in COVID-19. The assay was immunoSEQ multiplex PCR, and TCRdb's table has in-frame clones only and misses some. In the table there are 650,000 to 800,000 clones, just under 90% of which are singletons. The specimen was peripheral blood. The origin of the receptors is a woman in her late teens or twenties with acute or convalescent COVID-19.

The V and J genes are TRBV19 and TRBJ1-2; the D gene is possibly TRBD1 (6 bases). V was shortened by 4 bases and J by 4 bases, with 16 bases between the two germline ends. Germline values: CDR1 LNHDA, CDR2 SQIVND (reference sequence). The CDR3 loop spans 15 amino acids. The CDR3 nucleotides read TGTGCCAGTAGTACAAAGACAGGTCTTCTCTATGGCTACACCTTC. Its translation is CASSTKTGLLYGYTF.

The V call is TRBV18, the J call TRBJ1-1, with D unclear. The CDR3 totals 14 residues. V was clipped by 1 base and J by 3 bases, with 9 bases between them. Germline V CDR1 and CDR2: KGHSH, LQKENI. The CDR3 here is CASSPRASDTEAFF. The CDR3 region has the DNA TGTGCCAGCTCACCACGGGCGTCGGACACTGAAGCTTTCTTT. The full variable domain, completed using reference TRBV18 and TRBJ1-1, is NAGVMQNPRHLVRRRGQEARLRCSPMKGHSHVYWYRQLPEEGLKFMVYLQKENIIDESGMPKERFSAEFPKEGPSILRIQQVVRGDSAAYFCASSPRASDTEAFFGQGTRLTVV.

The rearrangement uses TRBV6-5 and TRBJ1-1; maybe TRBD1 (5 bases). Looked up from germline, CDR1 is MNHEY and CDR2 is SVGAGI. This CDR3 comprises 15 residues. V was pared by 7 bases and J by 5 bases, with 20 bases between. The CDR3 coding sequence is TGTGCCAGCACCCACATTCAGGGAGGGTGGACTGAAGCTTTCTTT. Amino acid sequence: CASTHIQGGWTEAFF.

The rearrangement joins TRBV13 to TRBJ1-2; D perhaps matches TRBD1 (5 bases). Germline assignment: CDR1 PRHDT and CDR2 FYEKMQ (reference sequence). V dropped 3 bases and J dropped 0 bases, with 11 bases sitting between them. This CDR3 has 15 residues. CDR3 protein: CASSFDSHTNYGYTF. CDR3 nucleotides: TGTGCCAGCAGCTTCGACAGCCACACTAACTATGGCTACACCTTC.

The rearrangement uses TRBV27 and TRBJ2-7; 9 bases match TRBD1. CDR1 MNHEY and CDR2 SMNVEV come from the germline V gene (reference sequence). The CDR3 has 14 amino acids. After removal of 4 bases from V and 4 bases from J, the junction contained 5 bases not matched to a gene. The CDR3 spells CASSSGTGKYEQYF. The CDR3, as DNA: TGTGCCAGCAGTTCCGGGACAGGGAAATACGAGCAGTACTTC.

The V and J genes are TRBV5-1 and TRBJ1-1; no definite D call. The germline V gene encodes CDR1 SGHRS and CDR2 YFSETQ. Trimming stripped 1 base from V and 7 bases from J, with 14 bases between. This CDR3 is 14 amino acids long. The CDR3 protein is CASSLSSGIGEAFF. Written as DNA, the CDR3 is TGCGCCAGCAGCTTGTCCTCGGGAATTGGTGAAGCTTTCTTT.

This clone was recorded a few times. This chain uses TRBV6-6 with TRBJ1-1, with D perhaps TRBD1 (6 bases). V dropped 2 bases and J dropped 12 bases, with 13 bases sitting between them. Germline lookup yields CDR1 MNHNY and CDR2 SVGAGI (reference sequence). The CDR3 runs 12 residues. This chain's CDR3 is CASSYRGNSTFF. The CDR3 region has the DNA TGTGCCAGCAGTTACAGGGGGAATAGTACTTTCTTT.

V is TRBV14 and J is TRBJ2-3; D is possibly TRBD1 (5 bases). The germline gives CDR1 SGHDN, CDR2 FVKESK. The CDR3 is 13 amino acids. The germline V and J ends were trimmed by 4 bases and 6 bases, with 11 bases remaining between them. The CDR3 region is CASSPSGMDTQYF. The DNA for the CDR3 is TGTGCCAGCAGCCCCTCAGGGATGGATACGCAGTATTTT.

This clone was picked up a small number of times. The rearrangement links TRBV19 to TRBJ2-2, with 8 positions matching TRBD2. V lost 5 bases, J lost 1 base, and 9 bases stayed unmatched. There are 17 residues in the CDR3. Germline values: CDR1 LNHDA, CDR2 SQIVND (reference sequence). The CDR3 nucleotides read TGTGCCAGTAGTTTTCTGCGGGGGGCGCGGAACACCGGGGAGCTGTTTTTT. It encodes CASSFLRGARNTGELFF.

This chain joins TRBV19 and TRBJ1-2; 9 nucleotides align to TRBD1. Germline CDR1 LNHDA, CDR2 SQIVND (reference sequence). The CDR3 is made up of 13 amino acids. V lost 5 bases, J lost 4 bases, and 2 bases stayed unmatched. The CDR3 DNA sequence: TGTGCCAGTAGTTGGGACAGGGCCTATGGCTACACCTTC. Protein product: CASSWDRAYGYTF.

This chain's CDR3 is CASTEDRSRPQHF. The DNA of the CDR3 is TGTGCCAGCACCGAAGACAGGAGCCGGCCCCAGCATTTT. This chain links TRBV6-5 with TRBJ1-5, with a possible D match to TRBD1 (6 bases). CDR1 is MNHEY, CDR2 SVGAGI, per germline. Trimming stripped 7 bases from V and 9 bases from J, with 16 bases between. The CDR3 is made up of 13 amino acids.

The chain has TRBV29-1 and TRBJ1-2, with D possibly TRBD1 on 6 matching bases. The CDR3 spans 14 residues. CDR1 is SQVTM and CDR2 is ANQGSEA in the germline V gene. V lost 0 bases and J 7 bases, leaving 15 bases between the germline ends. This CDR3 reads CSVEDGHRVAGYTF. CDR3 sequence (DNA): TGCAGCGTTGAAGATGGGCACAGGGTGGCTGGCTACACCTTC.

The CDR3 loop is CASSEWVEEDTEAFF. The CDR3 DNA reads TGTGCCAGCAGTGAATGGGTAGAGGAGGACACTGAAGCTTTCTTT. The J gene is TRBJ1-1, the V gene TRBV25-1, with D unresolved. Between the trimmed V and J ends, which lost 1 base and 3 bases, there was a span of 12 bases. This CDR3 spans 15 amino acids. From germline, CDR1 is MGHDK and CDR2 SYGVNS.

The chain combines TRBV19 with TRBJ1-6, with D perhaps TRBD1 (5 bases). The CDR3 has 14 amino acids. Trimming left V 7 bases short and J 10 bases short, with 17 bases between. Germline CDR1 and CDR2: LNHDA and SQIVND (reference sequence). This CDR3 reads CASTPSGVGSPLHF. CDR3 nucleotide sequence: TGTGCCAGTACTCCATCGGGGGTCGGATCACCCCTCCACTTT.

This clone was seen a single time. CDR3 sequence (DNA): TGTGCCAGCAGCTCCGGGGGGGCAGGTGGCACAGATACGCAGTATTTT. Its protein is CASSSGGAGGTDTQYF. The chain combines TRBV7-9 with TRBJ2-3; 8 positions match TRBD2. CDR1 is SEHNR and CDR2 is FQNEAQ in the germline V gene (reference sequence). This CDR3 region has 16 residues. V gave up 4 bases and J gave up 1 base; unmatched junction bases: 7. The full variable domain, with the rest looked up from reference TRBV7-9 and TRBJ2-3, is DTGVSQNPRHKITKRGQNVTFRCDPISEHNRLYWYRQTLGQGPEFLTYFQNEAQLEKSRLLSDRFSAERPKGSFSTLEIQRTEQGDSAMYLCASSSGGAGGTDTQYFGPGTRLTVL.

The CDR3 nucleotides read TGCGCCAGCAGCGGGGGACAGGGTGAAACTGAAGCTTTCTTT. This codes for CASSGGQGETEAFF. The chain employs TRBV5-1 and TRBJ1-1; 9 nucleotides align to TRBD1. V was pared by 4 bases and J by 5 bases, with 6 bases of the junction left unmatched. CDR1 SGHRS and CDR2 YFSETQ come from the germline V gene. There are 14 residues in the CDR3.

The chain carries TRBV5-6 and TRBJ1-6; tentatively, D is TRBD1 (6 bases). The CDR3 is 14 residues long. CDR1 SGHDT and CDR2 YYEEEE come from the germline V gene. V lost 2 bases and J 9 bases, leaving 12 bases between the germline ends. The CDR3 coding sequence is TGTGCCAGCAGCTTCGGACAGAGAAGTTCACCCCTCCACTTT. Its translation: CASSFGQRSSPLHF.

The chain joins TRBV6-5 to TRBJ2-7; D is unresolved. This CDR3 comprises 16 residues. The V end was cut by 0 bases, the J end by 2 bases, with 14 bases between. Germline lookup yields CDR1 MNHEY and CDR2 SVGAGI. The CDR3 sequence is CASSYSGWADTYEQYF. The DNA for the CDR3 is TGTGCCAGCAGTTACTCGGGTTGGGCAGACACCTACGAGCAGTACTTC.

J is TRBJ2-7 and V is TRBV21-1; TRBD1 is the table's D call, not checked against the DNA. TRBV21-1 is termed a pseudogene. The CDR3 sequence is 16 residues long. CDR3 nucleotides: TGTGCCAGGAAGTCGGCTCGACAGGGAGCCTGCTACGAGCAGTACTTC. Its translation is CARKSARQGACYEQYF.

The chain links TRBV5-1 to TRBJ2-3; D may be TRBD2 (6 bases). The CDR3 loop spans 17 amino acids. V lost 1 base, J lost 2 bases, and 17 bases lay in between. From germline, CDR1 is SGHRS and CDR2 YFSETQ. The chain's CDR3 is CASSLNLAGINTDTQYF. DNA of the CDR3: TGCGCCAGCAGCTTGAATTTGGCGGGGATCAACACAGATACGCAGTATTTT.

The CDR3 spells CAWRGGLDTQYF. The CDR3 nucleotides read TGTGCCTGGAGGGGAGGGCTAGATACGCAGTATTTT. This rearrangement joins TRBV30 to TRBJ2-3; 7 nucleotides agree with TRBD2. This CDR3 comprises 12 residues. CDR1 and CDR2 from the germline V gene are GTSNPN and SVGIG (reference sequence). After removal of 3 bases from V and 5 bases from J, the junction contained 2 bases not matched to a gene.

The V and J genes are TRBV19 and TRBJ2-7; the match to TRBD1 covers 7 bases. The CDR3 length is 13 residues. Trimming removed 10 bases from V and 2 bases from J; junction bases left unmatched: 8. Germline assignment: CDR1 LNHDA and CDR2 SQIVND (reference sequence). CDR3 bases: TGTGCCACCCGACAGGGCTCTGCCTACGAGCAGTACTTC. Translation gives CATRQGSAYEQYF.

The chain combines TRBV18 with TRBJ2-7, with D maybe TRBD2 (6 bases). This CDR3 region has 16 residues. The germline V gene encodes CDR1 KGHSH and CDR2 LQKENI. Trimming shortened V by 6 bases and J by 1 base, and 19 bases separated the two germline ends. The CDR3 sequence: CASSLGGLGESYEQYF. The CDR3 nucleotides are TGTGCCAGCTCCCTTGGGGGACTTGGGGAGTCCTACGAGCAGTACTTC.